Presented here are 3 T cell receptor beta chains from one specimen sequenced in a study of T cell changes during pregnancy in multiple sclerosis. The method was immunoSEQ multiplex PCR; TCRdb's version includes in-frame clones alone and lacks a portion of them. Counted here are around 42,000 clones, approximately 91% occurring once; the ten biggest clones make up 0.73%. The sample in question was CD4+ T cells from peripheral blood mononuclear cells, obtained before pregnancy. The receptors derive from a female donor with multiple sclerosis, enrolled in a pregnancy study.

The genes are TRBV9 and TRBJ1-2; D may be TRBD1 (6 bases). This CDR3 contains 14 residues. Germline V gene data show CDR1 as SGDLS and CDR2 as YYNGEE. Trimming took off 0 bases at V and 2 bases at J, with 8 bases between the two ends. DNA for the CDR3: TGTGCCAGCAGCGTAGACACAGGGAACTATGGCTACACCTTC. It yields the protein CASSVDTGNYGYTF.

V usage is TRBV11-2 and J usage is TRBJ2-1, with TRBD2 as a possible D gene (7 bases). The CDR3 is made up of 15 amino acids. CDR1 is SGHAT and CDR2 is FQNNGV in the germline V gene. Deletions cut 1 base from V and 7 bases from J, with 14 bases between. CDR3 amino acids: CASSLGVGGGNEQFF. CDR3 DNA: TGTGCCAGCAGCTTAGGAGTAGGGGGGGGGAATGAGCAGTTCTTC.

J is TRBJ2-5 and V is TRBV2; the match to TRBD1 covers 12 bases. The germline CDR1 and CDR2 sequences are SNHLY and FYNNEI. With V trimmed by 8 bases and J by 5 bases, 9 bases remained unmatched. This CDR3 region has 15 residues. DNA for the CDR3: TGTGCCAGCGGCGGGACAGGGGGCGCGGAGGAGACCCAGTACTTC. Translated, it gives CASGGTGGAEETQYF.